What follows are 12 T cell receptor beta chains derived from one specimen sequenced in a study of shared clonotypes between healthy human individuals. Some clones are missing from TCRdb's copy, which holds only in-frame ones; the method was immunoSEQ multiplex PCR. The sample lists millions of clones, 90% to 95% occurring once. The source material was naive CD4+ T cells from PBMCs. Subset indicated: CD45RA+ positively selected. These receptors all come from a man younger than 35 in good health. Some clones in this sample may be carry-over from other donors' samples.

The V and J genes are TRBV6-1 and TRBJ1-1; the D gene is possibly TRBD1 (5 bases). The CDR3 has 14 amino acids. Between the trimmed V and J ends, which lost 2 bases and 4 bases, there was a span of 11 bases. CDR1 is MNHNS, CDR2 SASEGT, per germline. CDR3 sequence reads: CASSEQGLGTEAFF. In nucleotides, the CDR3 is TGTGCCAGCAGTGAACAGGGCCTGGGCACTGAAGCTTTCTTT.

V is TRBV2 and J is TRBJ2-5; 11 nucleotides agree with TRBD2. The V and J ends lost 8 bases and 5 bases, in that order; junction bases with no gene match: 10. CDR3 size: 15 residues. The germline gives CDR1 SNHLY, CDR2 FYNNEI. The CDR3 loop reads CASLVAGGPGETQYF. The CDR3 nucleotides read TGTGCCAGCCTTGTAGCGGGAGGGCCGGGTGAGACCCAGTACTTC.

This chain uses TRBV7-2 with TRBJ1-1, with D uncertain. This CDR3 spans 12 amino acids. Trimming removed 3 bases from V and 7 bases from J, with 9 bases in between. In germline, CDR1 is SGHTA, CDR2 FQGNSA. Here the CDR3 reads CASSFSTYEAFF. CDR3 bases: TGTGCCAGCAGCTTTTCGACGTATGAAGCTTTCTTT.

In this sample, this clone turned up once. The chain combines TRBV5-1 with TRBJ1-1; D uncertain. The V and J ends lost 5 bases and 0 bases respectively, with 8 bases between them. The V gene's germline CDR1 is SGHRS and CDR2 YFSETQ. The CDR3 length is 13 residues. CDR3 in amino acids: CASSVSLNTEAFF. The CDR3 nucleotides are TGCGCCAGCAGTGTGAGCTTGAACACTGAAGCTTTCTTT.

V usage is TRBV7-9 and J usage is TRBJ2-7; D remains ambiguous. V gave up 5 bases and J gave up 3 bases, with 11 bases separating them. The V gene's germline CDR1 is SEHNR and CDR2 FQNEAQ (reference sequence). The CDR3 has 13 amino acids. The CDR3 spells CASSGWTHYEQYF. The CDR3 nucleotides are TGTGCCAGCAGCGGTTGGACCCACTACGAGCAGTACTTC.

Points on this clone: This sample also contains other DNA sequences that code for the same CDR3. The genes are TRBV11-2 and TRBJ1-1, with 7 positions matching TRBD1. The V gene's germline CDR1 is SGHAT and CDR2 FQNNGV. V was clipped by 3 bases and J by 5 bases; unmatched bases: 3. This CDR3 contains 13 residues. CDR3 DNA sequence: TGTGCCAGCAGCTTGACAGGGAGGACTGAAGCTTTCTTT. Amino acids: CASSLTGRTEAFF.

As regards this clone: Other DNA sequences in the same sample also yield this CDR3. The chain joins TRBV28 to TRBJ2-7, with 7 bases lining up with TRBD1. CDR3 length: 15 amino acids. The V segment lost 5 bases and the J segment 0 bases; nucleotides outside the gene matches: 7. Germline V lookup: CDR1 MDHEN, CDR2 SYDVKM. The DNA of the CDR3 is TGTGCCAGCAGTCCTACCGGGACAGTCTCCTACGAGCAGTACTTC. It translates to CASSPTGTVSYEQYF.

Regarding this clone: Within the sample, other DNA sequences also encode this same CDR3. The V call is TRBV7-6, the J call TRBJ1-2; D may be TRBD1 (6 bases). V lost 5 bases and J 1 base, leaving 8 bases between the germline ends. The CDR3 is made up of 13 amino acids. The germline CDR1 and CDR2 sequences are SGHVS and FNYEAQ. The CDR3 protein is CASSLDSNYGYTF. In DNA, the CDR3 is TGTGCCAGCAGCCTGGACAGTAACTATGGCTACACCTTC.

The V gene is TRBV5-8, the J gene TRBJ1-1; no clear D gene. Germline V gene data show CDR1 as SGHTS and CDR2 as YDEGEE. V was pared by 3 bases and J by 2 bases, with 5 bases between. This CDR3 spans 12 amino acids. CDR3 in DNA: TGTGCCAGCAGCTCCTCTAACACTGAAGCTTTCTTT. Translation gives CASSSSNTEAFF.

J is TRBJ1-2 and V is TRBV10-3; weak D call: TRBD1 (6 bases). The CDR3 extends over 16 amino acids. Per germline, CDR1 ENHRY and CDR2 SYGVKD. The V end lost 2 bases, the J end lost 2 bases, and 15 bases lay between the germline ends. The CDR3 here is CAISEPDRFPNYGYTF. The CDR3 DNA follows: TGTGCCATCAGTGAGCCCGACAGGTTCCCGAACTATGGCTACACCTTC.

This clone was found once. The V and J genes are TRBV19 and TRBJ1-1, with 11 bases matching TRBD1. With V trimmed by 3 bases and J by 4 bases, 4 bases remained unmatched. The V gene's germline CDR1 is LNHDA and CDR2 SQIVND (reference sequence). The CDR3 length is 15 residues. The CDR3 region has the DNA TGTGCCAGTAGTATCTGGACAGGGGGCGTCACTGAAGCTTTCTTT. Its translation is CASSIWTGGVTEAFF.

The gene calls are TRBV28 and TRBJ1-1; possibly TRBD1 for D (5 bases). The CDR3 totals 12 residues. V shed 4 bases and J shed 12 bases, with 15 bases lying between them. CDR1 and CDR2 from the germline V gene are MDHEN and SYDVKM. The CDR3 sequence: CASSYGTERPFF. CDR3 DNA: TGTGCCAGCAGTTATGGGACGGAGAGGCCTTTCTTT.